This TCR beta chain appears in the sequencing data of a study of T cell responses to AZD1222 COVID-19 vaccine. In the study overall: Second-dose recipients at about 4 or about 12 weeks were treated as one pooled group. Study observations and caveats: Unmutated variant regions are reportedly the target of nearly half of TCRs that are spike-specific. Females made up more of the donors, who were largely white British, and clonal diversity may have come out too low.

Method: immunoSEQ multiplex PCR; TCRdb's copy keeps in-frame clones and lacks some. The table includes under 150,000 clones, under 95% detected once. As for this clone: The antigen remains undetermined.

The CDR3 runs 15 residues. V lost 2 bases, J lost 2 bases, and 3 bases stayed unmatched. The germline CDR1 and CDR2 sequences are SGHTA and FQGNSA. The chain couples TRBV7-2 to TRBJ1-1, with 9 positions matching TRBD1. The input for sequencing was peripheral blood, taken on day 0 of AZD1222 vaccination. The receptor was derived from an adult in good health. The CDR3 coding sequence is TGTGCCAGCAGCTTACAGACAGGGGGTAACACTGAAGCTTTCTTT. Translation gives CASSLQTGGNTEAFF.